The TCR beta chain under discussion was sequenced for a study of siplizumab effects on memory and regulatory T cells. Findings of the study overall: Roughly 80-95% of proliferating CD4+ or CD8+ clones lacked a naive or memory phenotype that could be assigned.

Regarding this clone: The antigen remains undetermined.

The method was immunoSEQ multiplex PCR; TCRdb's version includes in-frame clones alone and lacks a portion of them. The repertoire holds more than 60,000 clones, with 93% as singletons. The length of the CDR3 is 17 residues. Trimming cost V 0 bases and J 0 bases, with 12 bases left between them. Germline V lookup: CDR1 SGHTA, CDR2 FQGNSA. Sequencing was performed on CD8+ T cells sorted from blood. This receptor was taken from a human donor in good health. This chain connects TRBV7-2 to TRBJ2-1; a possible D gene is TRBD2 (5 bases). CDR3 protein: CASSLAVDWSSYNEQFF. CDR3 in DNA: TGTGCCAGCAGCTTAGCGGTGGACTGGAGCTCCTACAATGAGCAGTTCTTC.